The 27 T cell receptor beta chains listed next were all sequenced from one sample in a study of T cell clusters in autoimmune cytopenias. TRB was amplified from approximately 250 ng of peripheral blood genomic DNA per sample. Multiplex touch-down PCR amplified TRB using TRB-A and TRB-B pools in one tube. TCRdb re-called the multiplex PCR reads and catalogs CDR3 proteins one per entry, DNA excluded. The table lists about 4,000 distinct CDR3 sequences. The source material was peripheral blood. These receptors were taken from a human donor with an autoimmune cytopenia or autoimmune hepatitis (not recorded which).

This clonotype shows up as medium-sized by frequency. The CDR3 region is CASSTHNEQFF. The V and J genes are TRBV6-2 or TRBV6-3 and TRBJ2-1. In germline, CDR1 is MNHEY, CDR2 SVGEGT. The CDR3 extends over 11 amino acids.

This rearrangement joins TRBV6-1 to TRBJ2-7. Germline assignment: CDR1 MNHNS and CDR2 SASEGT. The CDR3 has 14 amino acids. CDR3 region: CASSEPTSSYEQYF.

V usage is TRBV27 and J usage is TRBJ2-7; without DNA, the TCRdb call of TRBD2 cannot be checked. Looked up from germline, CDR1 is MNHEY and CDR2 is SMNVEV (reference sequence). CDR3 size: 15 residues. This chain's CDR3 is CASSSGTSGTYEQYF.

The rearrangement uses TRBV12-3 or TRBV12-4 and TRBJ2-1. CDR3 size: 14 residues. CDR3 region: CASSSSIGNNEQFF.

CDR3: CASSERTNTGELFF. The chain uses TRBV18 and TRBJ2-2; without DNA, the TCRdb call of TRBD2 cannot be checked. The germline CDR1 and CDR2 sequences are KGHSH and LQKENI. This CDR3 is 14 amino acids long.

This clonotype is identified as large from frequency. The rearrangement links TRBV29-1 to TRBJ2-2; TCRdb gives TRBD1 as the D gene, but with no DNA this cannot be confirmed. The CDR3 length is 13 residues. CDR1 and CDR2 (germline): SQVTM, ANQGSEA. CDR3 region: CSVGQEWTGELFF.

The chain combines TRBV20-1 with TRBJ2-7; TCRdb picks TRBD2, but there is no DNA to check that call. The CDR3 consists of 14 residues. The V gene's germline CDR1 is DFQATT and CDR2 SNEGSKA (reference sequence). CDR3 in amino acids: CSAHWTSGTHEQYF.

The chain uses TRBV5-6 and TRBJ2-1; TCRdb proposes TRBD1, but this gene call is untestable without DNA. The CDR3 spans 12 residues. Germline V gene lookup returns CDR1 SGHDT and CDR2 YYEEEE. CDR3 loop: CASSFWGERLFF. The full variable domain, in which reference TRBV5-6 and TRBJ2-1 provide the parts outside the CDR3, is DAGVTQSPTHLIKTRGQQVTLRCSPKSGHDTVSWYQQALGQGPQFIFQYYEEEERQRGNFPDRFSGHQFPNYSSELNVNALLLGDSALYLCASSFWGERLFFGPGTRLTVL.

The chain joins TRBV20-1 to TRBJ2-5; TCRdb's D call of TRBD2 is untestable without DNA. This CDR3 is 15 amino acids long. Germline V lookup: CDR1 DFQATT, CDR2 SNEGSKA (reference sequence). The CDR3 loop is CSARGGERGEETQYF.

This clonotype is labeled medium-sized based on frequency. The chain has TRBV6-5 and TRBJ2-7; absent DNA, TCRdb's TRBD2 call cannot be checked. The CDR3 runs 19 residues. Germline V gene sequence: CDR1 MNHEY, CDR2 SVGAGI. The CDR3 sequence is CASSNYLGTSGIDRGEQYF.

This chain links TRBV27 with TRBJ1-6. The CDR3 is 14 residues long. The germline V gene has CDR1 MNHEY and CDR2 SMNVEV (reference sequence). CDR3 sequence: CASRLLSYNSPLHF.

Considering frequency, this clonotype is hyperexpanded. CDR3 loop: CSVNHGDGELFF. The gene calls are TRBV29-1 and TRBJ2-2. The germline V gene encodes CDR1 SQVTM and CDR2 ANQGSEA. The CDR3 is made up of 12 amino acids.

The V call is TRBV7-9, the J call TRBJ2-7; TCRdb proposes TRBD2, but this gene call is untestable without DNA. There are 15 residues in the CDR3. The germline V gene encodes CDR1 SEHNR and CDR2 FQNEAQ (reference sequence). The CDR3 reads CASSIAGGHPYEQYF. Full variable domain (outside the CDR3, taken from reference TRBV7-9 and TRBJ2-7): DTGVSQNPRHKITKRGQNVTFRCDPISEHNRLYWYRQTLGQGPEFLTYFQNEAQLEKSRLLSDRFSAERPKGSFSTLEIQRTEQGDSAMYLCASSIAGGHPYEQYFGPGTRLTVT.

In terms of frequency, this clonotype is large. The chain is built from TRBV29-1 and TRBJ2-7; TCRdb's D gene call, TRBD2, goes unchecked for lack of DNA. CDR3 size: 15 residues. Germline CDR1 and CDR2: SQVTM and ANQGSEA. CDR3 amino acids: CSVLPPGFSGAEQYF.

This clonotype is medium-sized by frequency. The V gene is TRBV19, the J gene TRBJ2-7; the D gene TCRdb calls, TRBD1, cannot be checked with no DNA. CDR1 is LNHDA and CDR2 is SQIVND in the germline V gene (reference sequence). The CDR3 runs 16 residues. CDR3 region: CASNPGPGTGDYEQYF.

The chain employs TRBV19 and TRBJ1-5; absent DNA, TCRdb's TRBD1 call cannot be checked. The CDR3 extends over 14 amino acids. Per germline, CDR1 LNHDA and CDR2 SQIVND (reference sequence). CDR3 amino acids: CVSGGGSGNQPQHF.

The chain couples TRBV6-1 to TRBJ2-4; checking the TCRdb D call of TRBD1 is not possible without DNA. CDR1 is MNHNS and CDR2 is SASEGT in the germline V gene. This CDR3 contains 20 residues. The CDR3 protein is CASSEASTGDAKPAKNIQYF.

The genes are TRBV5-5 and TRBJ1-5; TCRdb gives TRBD1 as the D gene, but with no DNA this cannot be confirmed. CDR3 length equals 14 residues. Germline loops: CDR1 SGHKS, CDR2 YYEKEE (reference sequence). CDR3 protein: CASSLGRTNQPQHF.

The gene calls are TRBV20-1 and TRBJ2-5; no DNA is available, so the TRBD2 call from TCRdb remains unchecked. CDR3 length equals 12 residues. Germline V CDR1 and CDR2: DFQATT, SNEGSKA (reference sequence). Here the CDR3 reads CSAAGTQETQYF.

Frequency places this clonotype as medium-sized (0.01 to 0.1%). This chain links TRBV6-5 with TRBJ2-7. The CDR3 is 16 amino acids. Germline V lookup: CDR1 MNHEY, CDR2 SVGAGI. CDR3: CASSYSIAGFSYEQYF.

The chain employs TRBV12-3 or TRBV12-4 and TRBJ2-7; TCRdb indicates TRBD1, and absent DNA this call remains unverified. The CDR3 runs 13 residues. CDR3 region: CASSPQGDYEQYF.

Considering frequency, this clonotype is medium-sized. The chain combines TRBV6-5 with TRBJ2-2; as DNA is missing, the TRBD1 call by TCRdb cannot be tested. This CDR3 is 15 amino acids long. Germline assignment: CDR1 MNHEY and CDR2 SVGAGI. CDR3 residues: CASSYSGPGTGELFF.

Considering frequency, this clonotype is medium-sized. The V call is TRBV19, the J call TRBJ2-5; with no DNA, the TCRdb D assignment of TRBD1 cannot be verified. Per germline, CDR1 LNHDA and CDR2 SQIVND (reference sequence). This CDR3 has 15 amino acids. The CDR3: CASRTGTGGRETQYF.

This chain joins TRBV6-6 and TRBJ2-2; there is no DNA to check the TCRdb D call of TRBD2. This CDR3 spans 18 amino acids. Germline V gives CDR1 MNHNY, CDR2 SVGAGI (reference sequence). The CDR3 sequence: CASSSTTTGTRVTGELFF.

The chain joins TRBV6-1 to TRBJ1-1; TCRdb designates TRBD1, a call that cannot be tested without DNA. The CDR3 has 13 amino acids. CDR1 and CDR2 from the germline V gene are MNHNS and SASEGT. This chain's CDR3 is CAILTAMNTEAFF.

This clonotype is medium-sized by frequency. The J gene is TRBJ2-3, the V gene TRBV19; the D call of TRBD2 rests on TCRdb alone, since no DNA is present to check it. Germline V CDR1 and CDR2: LNHDA, SQIVND (reference sequence). This CDR3 region has 18 residues. CDR3 amino acids: CASSIIAGGRSSTDTQYF.

The chain carries TRBV5-5 and TRBJ2-1; TCRdb's D gene call, TRBD2, goes unchecked for lack of DNA. The CDR3 runs 16 residues. Per germline, CDR1 SGHKS and CDR2 YYEKEE (reference sequence). The CDR3 protein is CASSLLRGRPYNEQFF.